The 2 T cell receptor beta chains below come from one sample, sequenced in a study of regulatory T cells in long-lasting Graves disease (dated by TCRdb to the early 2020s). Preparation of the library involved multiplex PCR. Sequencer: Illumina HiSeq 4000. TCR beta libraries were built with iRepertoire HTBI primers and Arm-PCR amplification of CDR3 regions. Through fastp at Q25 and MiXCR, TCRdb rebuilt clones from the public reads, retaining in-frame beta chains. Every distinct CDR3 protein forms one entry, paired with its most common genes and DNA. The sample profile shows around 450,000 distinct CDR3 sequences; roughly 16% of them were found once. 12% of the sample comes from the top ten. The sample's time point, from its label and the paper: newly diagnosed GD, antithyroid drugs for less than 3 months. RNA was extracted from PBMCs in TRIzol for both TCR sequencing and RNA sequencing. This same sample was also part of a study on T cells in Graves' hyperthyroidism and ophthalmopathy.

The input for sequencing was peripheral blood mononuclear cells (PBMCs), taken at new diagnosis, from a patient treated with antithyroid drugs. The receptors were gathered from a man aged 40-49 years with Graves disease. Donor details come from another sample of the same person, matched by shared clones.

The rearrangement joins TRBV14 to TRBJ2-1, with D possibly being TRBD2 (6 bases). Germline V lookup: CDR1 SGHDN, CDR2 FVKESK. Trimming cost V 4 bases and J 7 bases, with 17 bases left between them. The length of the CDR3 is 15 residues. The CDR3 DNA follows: TGTGCCAGCAGCCCTACTCTAGCGCTTGGGAATGAGCAGTTCTTC. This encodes CASSPTLALGNEQFF.

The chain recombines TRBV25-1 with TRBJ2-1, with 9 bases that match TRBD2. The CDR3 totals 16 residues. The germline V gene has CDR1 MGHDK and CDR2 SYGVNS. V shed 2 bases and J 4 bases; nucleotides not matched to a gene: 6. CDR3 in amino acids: CASSEPASGVYNEQFF. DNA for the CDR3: TGTGCCAGCAGTGAACCGGCTAGCGGGGTGTACAATGAGCAGTTCTTC. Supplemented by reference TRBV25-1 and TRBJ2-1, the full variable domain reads EADIYQTPRYLVIGTGKKITLECSQTMGHDKMYWYQQDPGMELHLIHYSYGVNSTEKGDLSSESTVSRIRTEHFPLTLESARPSHTSQYLCASSEPASGVYNEQFFGPGTRLTVL.